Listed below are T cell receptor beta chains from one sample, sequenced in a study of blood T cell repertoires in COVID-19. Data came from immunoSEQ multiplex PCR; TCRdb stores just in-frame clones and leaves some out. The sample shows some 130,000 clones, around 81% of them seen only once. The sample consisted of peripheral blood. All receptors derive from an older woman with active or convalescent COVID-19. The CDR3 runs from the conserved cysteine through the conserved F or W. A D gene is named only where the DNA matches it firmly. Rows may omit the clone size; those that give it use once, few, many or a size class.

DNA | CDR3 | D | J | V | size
TGTGCCAGCAGCTACACACGGGACACCCGCTATTCACCCCTCCACTTT | CASSYTRDTRYSPLHF | . | TRBJ1-6 | TRBV6-5 | .
TGTGCCAGCAGCTCACCCCTCCGGGACAGAGCTTACAATGAGCAGTTCTTC | CASSSPLRDRAYNEQFF | TRBD1 | TRBJ2-1 | TRBV7-8 | .
TGTGCCAGTAGTATAGAAGGGAGGGGGAGTAGCACCGGGGAGCTGTTTTTT | CASSIEGRGSSTGELFF | . | TRBJ2-2 | TRBV19 | .
TGTGCCAGCAGTTACAGCCCGGCTGAAGCTTTCTTT | CASSYSPAEAFF | . | TRBJ1-1 | TRBV6-2/TRBV6-3 | .
TGCAGTGCTAGTAGCCCCTACAATGAGCAGTTCTTC | CSASSPYNEQFF | . | TRBJ2-1 | TRBV20-1 | .
TGTGCCAGCAGTTTACCCGGACAGGGGGTGTCAAACTATGGCTACACCTTC | CASSLPGQGVSNYGYTF | TRBD1 | TRBJ1-2 | TRBV28 | .
TGTGCCAGCTCACCAGGACTGGACAACTATGGCTACACCTTC | CASSPGLDNYGYTF | . | TRBJ1-2 | TRBV18 | .
TGCGCCAGCAGCCCGGACAGGGGCTATAATGAAAAACTGTTTTTT | CASSPDRGYNEKLFF | TRBD1 | TRBJ1-4 | TRBV5-1 | .
TGTGCCAGCAGTTTAACCAGCGAATCCGAGCAGTACTTC | CASSLTSESEQYF | . | TRBJ2-7 | TRBV28 | .
TGCGCCAGCAGCCCGGGACTTATCTTTTACTTC | CASSPGLIFYF | . | TRBJ1-2 | TRBV4-1 | many
TGTGCCAGCAGCTTGTACAGGACAGCTAGCACAGATACGCAGTATTTT | CASSLYRTASTDTQYF | . | TRBJ2-3 | TRBV5-6 | few
TGTGCCAGCAGCCGAGAGGTCTCTGGAAACACCATATATTTT | CASSREVSGNTIYF | . | TRBJ1-3 | TRBV5-4 | many
TGTGCCAGTAGTATAGATTACAGTAGCGCAGATACGCAGTATTTT | CASSIDYSSADTQYF | . | TRBJ2-3 | TRBV19 | .
TGTGCCAGCAGCTTAAAGCTTGGGGGCGGAATAAGCACAGATACGCAGTATTTT | CASSLKLGGGISTDTQYF | . | TRBJ2-3 | TRBV11-2 | .
TGTGCCAGCTCACCAGGACTAGCGGTCTCCTACAATGAGCAGTTCTTC | CASSPGLAVSYNEQFF | TRBD2 | TRBJ2-1 | TRBV18 | once